The clone carrying this T cell receptor (beta chain) came up once. CDR1 and CDR2 from the germline V gene are MDHEN and SYDVKM. The germline V and J ends were trimmed by 8 bases and 4 bases, with 14 bases remaining between them. CDR3 length equals 13 residues. The source of the sample is a study of blood T cell repertoires in COVID-19. In the authors' workflow: It was from reference gene primer amplification that nucleated cell counts were estimated. The repertoire was sequenced with immunoSEQ multiplex PCR; TCRdb's copy has only in-frame clones and lacks some. D and trimming were read from the DNA, whereas the V and J calls and clone size are those reported in that table. The data contain roughly 400,000 clones, less than 95% of them singletons. Which cohort a participant joined came from the clinical history participants gave.

V and J are TRBV28 and TRBJ2-5; maybe TRBD2 (7 bases). The sequence came from a man aged 18 to 29 who had recovered from COVID-19. Sequenced: PBMCs or T cells enriched from blood (not recorded which). CDR3 nucleotides: TGTGCCAGCCGAAACGGGGGGCCAGAGACCCAGTACTTC. Protein: CASRNGGPETQYF. Together with reference TRBV28 and TRBJ2-5, the CDR3 gives the full variable domain: DVKVTQSSRYLVKRTGEKVFLECVQDMDHENMFWYRQDPGLGLRLIYFSYDVKMKEKGDIPEGYSVSREKKERFSLILESASTNQTSMYLCASRNGGPETQYFGPGTRLLVL.